Listed below are T cell receptor beta chains from one sample, sequenced in a study of tumor-infiltrating lymphocytes in localized non-small cell lung cancer. Clones were read by immunoSEQ multiplex PCR, and TCRdb kept only the in-frame ones, dropping some. The sample has 24,000 or so clones; just under 70% are singletons. Sequencing was carried out using lung tumor tissue. Receptor source: a human donor with non-small cell lung cancer. Both conserved end residues are part of each CDR3. D genes are given only for firm matches. The listing skips clone size in some rows; elsewhere it reads once, few, many or a size class.

v_gene: TRBV28; j_gene: TRBJ2-5; abundance: once; d_gene: TRBD2; CDR3nt: TGTGCCAGCAGTCCGGGACTAGCGGGAGGGCGAGAGACCCAGTACTTC; CDR3aa: CASSPGLAGGRETQYF
v_gene: TRBV10-3; j_gene: TRBJ2-3; abundance: .; d_gene: TRBD2; CDR3nt: TGTGCCATCAGTGGGGCTAGCGGGAGTTCAGATACGCAGTATTTT; CDR3aa: CAISGASGSSDTQYF
v_gene: TRBV15; j_gene: TRBJ1-5; abundance: .; d_gene: TRBD1; CDR3nt: TGTGCCACCAGCTCTTGGACAGGGGGAACGAGCAATCAGCCCCAGCATTTT; CDR3aa: CATSSWTGGTSNQPQHF
v_gene: TRBV4-1; j_gene: TRBJ2-5; abundance: .; d_gene: TRBD2; CDR3nt: TGCGCCAGCACCTCGGAGGTAGCGGGTCATCAGACCCAGTACTTC; CDR3aa: CASTSEVAGHQTQYF
v_gene: TRBV7-2; j_gene: TRBJ1-2; abundance: .; d_gene: TRBD1; CDR3nt: TGTGCCAGCAGCCAGTGGGACAGAATTAACTATGGCTACACCTTC; CDR3aa: CASSQWDRINYGYTF
v_gene: TRBV29-1; j_gene: TRBJ2-5; abundance: .; d_gene: .; CDR3nt: TGCAGCGCGGGACTCCCCCAGGAGACCCAGTACTTC; CDR3aa: CSAGLPQETQYF
v_gene: TRBV5-1; j_gene: TRBJ2-7; abundance: medium-sized; d_gene: .; CDR3nt: TGCGCCAGCAGCTTCTCGGGAGTCGGGCAGTACTTC; CDR3aa: CASSFSGVGQYF
v_gene: TRBV6-1; j_gene: TRBJ2-2; abundance: .; d_gene: .; CDR3nt: TGTGCCAGCAGTGTGGGAGCTACCGGGGAGCTGTTTTTT; CDR3aa: CASSVGATGELFF
v_gene: TRBV28; j_gene: TRBJ2-1; abundance: .; d_gene: .; CDR3nt: .; CDR3aa: CASSTSDGTTYNEQFF
v_gene: TRBV6-5; j_gene: TRBJ1-1; abundance: .; d_gene: .; CDR3nt: TGTGCCAGCAGAGACGCTAACACTGAAGCTTTCTTT; CDR3aa: CASRDANTEAFF
v_gene: TRBV30; j_gene: TRBJ1-2; abundance: .; d_gene: .; CDR3nt: TGTGCCTCTCCCCGGGGGGGCCAGCTTGGTTCTGGCTACACCTTC; CDR3aa: CASPRGGQLGSGYTF
v_gene: TRBV7-8; j_gene: TRBJ1-2; abundance: once; d_gene: TRBD1; CDR3nt: TGTGCCAGCAGCCCAGGGACAGGCCACTACACCTTC; CDR3aa: CASSPGTGHYTF
v_gene: TRBV5-4; j_gene: TRBJ2-7; abundance: .; d_gene: TRBD2; CDR3nt: TGTGCCAGCAGCTTGTGGGGAGGGAGCTCCTACGAGCAGTACTTC; CDR3aa: CASSLWGGSSYEQYF
v_gene: TRBV4-3; j_gene: TRBJ1-5; abundance: .; d_gene: .; CDR3nt: TGCGCCAGCAGCCAACAGGCCGTGGGCAATCAGCCCCAGCATTTT; CDR3aa: CASSQQAVGNQPQHF
v_gene: TRBV7-6; j_gene: TRBJ2-3; abundance: .; d_gene: .; CDR3nt: TGTGCCAGCAGCTTAGGACAGCCTAGCACAGATACGCAGTATTTT; CDR3aa: CASSLGQPSTDTQYF
v_gene: TRBV7-9; j_gene: TRBJ1-1; abundance: .; d_gene: .; CDR3nt: TGTGCCAGCAGCTTCGCCCGGGAAGTGGCTTTCTTT; CDR3aa: CASSFAREVAFF
v_gene: TRBV30; j_gene: TRBJ1-2; abundance: many; d_gene: TRBD1; CDR3nt: TGTGCCTGGAGTGTGGGACAGGGGAACTATGGCTACACCTTC; CDR3aa: CAWSVGQGNYGYTF
v_gene: TRBV28; j_gene: TRBJ1-5; abundance: once; d_gene: .; CDR3nt: TGTGCCAGCAGTAGAATTAGCAATCAGCCCCAGCATTTT; CDR3aa: CASSRISNQPQHF
v_gene: TRBV5-4; j_gene: TRBJ1-2; abundance: .; d_gene: .; CDR3nt: TGTGCCAGAGCCACTGGCCACAACTATGGCTACACCTTC; CDR3aa: CARATGHNYGYTF
v_gene: TRBV10-3; j_gene: TRBJ1-2; abundance: few; d_gene: .; CDR3nt: TGTGCCATCAGTGAGATGATAGGGGATGGCTACACCTTC; CDR3aa: CAISEMIGDGYTF
v_gene: TRBV28; j_gene: TRBJ1-2; abundance: .; d_gene: TRBD1; CDR3nt: TGTGCCAGCAACAGGGGCCTCTATGGCTACACCTTC; CDR3aa: CASNRGLYGYTF
v_gene: TRBV11-1; j_gene: TRBJ2-6; abundance: .; d_gene: .; CDR3nt: TGTGCCAGCAGCTTAAGGGGATCTGGGGCCAACGTCCTGACTTTC; CDR3aa: CASSLRGSGANVLTF
v_gene: TRBV7-9; j_gene: TRBJ1-1; abundance: .; d_gene: .; CDR3nt: TGTGCCAGCAGCCCCATTTTAGGTGACACTGAAGCTTTCTTT; CDR3aa: CASSPILGDTEAFF
v_gene: TRBV7-2; j_gene: TRBJ2-3; abundance: .; d_gene: TRBD1; CDR3nt: TGTGCCAGCAGCTCGACAGGGGGATTCACAGATACGCAGTATTTT; CDR3aa: CASSSTGGFTDTQYF
v_gene: TRBV9; j_gene: TRBJ2-3; abundance: few; d_gene: TRBD2; CDR3nt: TGTGCCAGCAGCGTAGGGCTAGCGGGAGCCACAACAGATACGCAGTATTTT; CDR3aa: CASSVGLAGATTDTQYF
v_gene: TRBV7-2; j_gene: TRBJ2-5; abundance: .; d_gene: .; CDR3nt: TGTGCCAGCAGCCCTATGGGGGGCTCTTGGGAGACCCAGTACTTC; CDR3aa: CASSPMGGSWETQYF
v_gene: TRBV2; j_gene: TRBJ2-5; abundance: few; d_gene: .; CDR3nt: TGTGCCAGCAGTGTAAGGGAGACCCAGTACTTC; CDR3aa: CASSVRETQYF
v_gene: TRBV5-4; j_gene: TRBJ1-4; abundance: .; d_gene: TRBD1; CDR3nt: TGCGCCAGCAGCTCAACCCCGGGACAGCTAAATGAAAAACTGTTTTTT; CDR3aa: CASSSTPGQLNEKLFF
v_gene: TRBV7-2; j_gene: TRBJ2-3; abundance: .; d_gene: .; CDR3nt: TGTGCCAGCAGTCGATACGGGGCGGATACGCAGTATTTT; CDR3aa: CASSRYGADTQYF
v_gene: TRBV7-3; j_gene: TRBJ2-7; abundance: .; d_gene: TRBD1; CDR3nt: TGTGCCAGCAGCCCCGACAGGGGGCAAGAGCAGTACTTC; CDR3aa: CASSPDRGQEQYF
v_gene: TRBV10-3; j_gene: TRBJ2-7; abundance: .; d_gene: .; CDR3nt: TGTGCCATTCAGGGGGGGCGCTCCTACGAGCAGTACTTC; CDR3aa: CAIQGGRSYEQYF
v_gene: TRBV6-5; j_gene: TRBJ2-7; abundance: .; d_gene: TRBD1; CDR3nt: TGTGCCAGCAGTTACTTACAGGGGGCTTACGAGCAGTACTTC; CDR3aa: CASSYLQGAYEQYF
v_gene: TRBV5-5; j_gene: TRBJ2-5; abundance: .; d_gene: .; CDR3nt: TGTGCCAGCAGCTTTCTTCGTGATTTCCAAGAGACCCAGTACTTC; CDR3aa: CASSFLRDFQETQYF
v_gene: TRBV10-3; j_gene: TRBJ1-3; abundance: .; d_gene: TRBD1; CDR3nt: TGTGCCATCACGACAGGGATTAGAAACACCATATATTTT; CDR3aa: CAITTGIRNTIYF
v_gene: TRBV7-3; j_gene: TRBJ2-5; abundance: .; d_gene: TRBD2; CDR3nt: TGTGCCAGCAGCTTAACGGGAGGGCAACGAGAGACCCAGTACTTC; CDR3aa: CASSLTGGQRETQYF
v_gene: TRBV4-2; j_gene: TRBJ1-1; abundance: .; d_gene: .; CDR3nt: TGTGCCAGCAGCTGGGGGAATGCTGAAGCTTTCTTT; CDR3aa: CASSWGNAEAFF
v_gene: TRBV29-1; j_gene: TRBJ2-7; abundance: .; d_gene: TRBD2; CDR3nt: TGCAGCGTTGGACTAGCGGGAGGGCTGGTCCACGAGCAGTACTTC; CDR3aa: CSVGLAGGLVHEQYF
v_gene: TRBV27; j_gene: TRBJ1-1; abundance: .; d_gene: .; CDR3nt: TGTGCCAGCAGTTTAGAGGGTAGGGGCACTGAAGCTTTCTTT; CDR3aa: CASSLEGRGTEAFF
v_gene: TRBV9; j_gene: TRBJ2-1; abundance: .; d_gene: TRBD2; CDR3nt: TGTGCCAGCAGCGTAGGAGGCGGGAGAGCTGGCAATGAGCAGTTCTTC; CDR3aa: CASSVGGGRAGNEQFF
v_gene: TRBV5-8; j_gene: TRBJ2-1; abundance: once; d_gene: TRBD2; CDR3nt: TGTGCCAGCAGCTTTCAGGGACTAGCGGGAGGTTCCACCTACAATGAGCAGTTCTTC; CDR3aa: CASSFQGLAGGSTYNEQFF
v_gene: TRBV19; j_gene: TRBJ2-1; abundance: .; d_gene: .; CDR3nt: TGTGCCAGTAGTGGGGTTTACGGGAGAAGGGCAACGAATGAGCAGTTCTTC; CDR3aa: CASSGVYGRRATNEQFF
v_gene: TRBV10-3; j_gene: TRBJ1-2; abundance: .; d_gene: .; CDR3nt: TGTGCCATCAGTGACATACAGGGCTATGGCTACACCTTC; CDR3aa: CAISDIQGYGYTF
v_gene: TRBV5-4; j_gene: TRBJ2-7; abundance: .; d_gene: TRBD1; CDR3nt: TGTGCCAGCAGGTCTGGACAGGGGGGCACCTACGAGCAGTACTTC; CDR3aa: CASRSGQGGTYEQYF
v_gene: TRBV2; j_gene: TRBJ2-7; abundance: few; d_gene: .; CDR3nt: TGTGCCAGCAGGAGGGGCGGCGCTCAGTTGGAGCAGTACTTC; CDR3aa: CASRRGGAQLEQYF
v_gene: TRBV9; j_gene: TRBJ2-2; abundance: .; d_gene: TRBD2; CDR3nt: TGTGCCAGCAGCGTAAGCCTAGCGGGCACCGGGGAGCTGTTTTTT; CDR3aa: CASSVSLAGTGELFF
v_gene: TRBV18; j_gene: TRBJ2-1; abundance: .; d_gene: TRBD1; CDR3nt: TGTGCCAGCTCACCAAAAGGGGGCGCATCCAATGAGCAGTTCTTC; CDR3aa: CASSPKGGASNEQFF
v_gene: TRBV2; j_gene: TRBJ2-1; abundance: few; d_gene: TRBD2; CDR3nt: TGTGCCAGCAGTGGACTAGCGGGAGTGGGTGAGCAGTTCTTC; CDR3aa: CASSGLAGVGEQFF
v_gene: TRBV7-9; j_gene: TRBJ1-2; abundance: .; d_gene: .; CDR3nt: TGTGCCAGCAGCTTTGGGGTAGCAGATGGCTACACCTTC; CDR3aa: CASSFGVADGYTF
v_gene: TRBV28; j_gene: TRBJ1-5; abundance: .; d_gene: TRBD1; CDR3nt: TGTGCCAGCAGGTCCCCCCGACAGGGGTCGTCAAAGCAGCCCCAGCATTTT; CDR3aa: CASRSPRQGSSKQPQHF
v_gene: TRBV29-1; j_gene: TRBJ2-7; abundance: .; d_gene: .; CDR3nt: TGCAGCGTTGGGGGAGCCTCGACAGCCGAGAGAGAGCAGTACTTC; CDR3aa: CSVGGASTAEREQYF
v_gene: TRBV14; j_gene: TRBJ2-7; abundance: .; d_gene: TRBD2; CDR3nt: TGTGCCAGCAGCAATACTAGCGGGGCTACCTACGAGCAGTACTTC; CDR3aa: CASSNTSGATYEQYF